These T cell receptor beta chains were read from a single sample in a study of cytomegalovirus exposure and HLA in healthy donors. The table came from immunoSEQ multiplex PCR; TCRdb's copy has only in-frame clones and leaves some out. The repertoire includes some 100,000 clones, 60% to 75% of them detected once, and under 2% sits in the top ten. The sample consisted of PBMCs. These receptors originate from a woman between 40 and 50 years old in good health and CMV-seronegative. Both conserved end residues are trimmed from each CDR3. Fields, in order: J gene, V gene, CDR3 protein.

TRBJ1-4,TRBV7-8,ASSLSPGVQVHEKLF
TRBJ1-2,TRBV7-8,ASSLARVRGNNYGYT
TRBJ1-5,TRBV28,ASSFQGLRNQPQH
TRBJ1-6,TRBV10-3,AISEPIDNSPLH
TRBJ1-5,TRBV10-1,ASSEDRLSNQPQH
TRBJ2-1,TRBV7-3,ASSTSGGAQYNEQF
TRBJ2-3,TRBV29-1,SVDHLLARTTDTQY
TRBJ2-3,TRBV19,ASSNRGADTQY
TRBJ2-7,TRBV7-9,ASSQSGGRSYEQY
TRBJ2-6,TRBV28,ASRASGTGANVLT
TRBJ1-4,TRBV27,ASSLSRALNEKLF
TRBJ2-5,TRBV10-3,ATRTGTDKETQY
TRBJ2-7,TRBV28,ASSLSRSPGGSRPYEQY
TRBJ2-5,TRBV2,ASREGGGRQETQY
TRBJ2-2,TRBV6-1,ASSLRAGTGELF
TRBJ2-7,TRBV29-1,SASDRETYEQY
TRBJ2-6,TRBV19,ASSGQGRAGANVLT
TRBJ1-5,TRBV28,ASSFQGGGNQPQH
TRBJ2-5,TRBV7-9,ASRPMDRGYSETQY
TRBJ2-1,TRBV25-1,ASSAPGQGDNEQF
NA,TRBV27,ASSLSYPSPSYEQY
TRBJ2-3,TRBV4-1,ASSQDLGGLGGQY